This paragraph covers one T cell receptor (beta chain) sequence. The target antigen is unknown. The PCR was carried out with 60 Vbeta primers and 13 Jbeta primers. Only in-frame clones appear in the TCRdb table, and some are missing; sequencing was by immunoSEQ multiplex PCR. This sample has 150,000 to 200,000 clones, with around 80% found just once. Trimming removed 2 bases from V and 16 bases from J; junction bases left unmatched: 3. The length of the CDR3 is 12 residues. Germline V gene sequence: CDR1 MNHEY, CDR2 SVGAGI. This specimen belongs to a study of cytomegalovirus exposure and HLA in healthy donors. Regarding the study as a whole: What a later analysis reportedly showed was that an Asian-associated ancestry cluster had fewer N-insertions than the approximately 700-donor mean.

The rearrangement joins TRBV6-5 to TRBJ2-1, with 12 bases aligning to TRBD1. Sequenced: PBMCs. The receptor was isolated from a man aged 35 to 55 in good health and CMV-seropositive. The DNA of the CDR3 is TGTGCCAGCAGTTACCCGGGACAGGGGGCTTTCTTC. This codes for CASSYPGQGAFF.